The 25 T cell receptor beta chains below all came from one sample that was sequenced in a study of vaccination and CD4 T cells after COVID-19. At the Johns Hopkins FTIC core, DNA taken from cultured CD4+ T cells was sequenced by way of the Oncomine TCR Beta short-read assay. TCRdb itself ran the PCR reads through MiXCR, one entry per CDR3 protein. The sample lists around 12,000 distinct CDR3 sequences, around 40% seen once, with roughly 11% in the top ten. Their antigen targets remain unknown. The sample's treatment: roughly ten-day PBMC culture with coronavirus spike peptide pools or control peptides (ViraFEST assay). The sequenced sample was CD4+ T cells from blood, cultured in vitro, obtained after SARS-CoV-2 vaccination. The source is a human donor who had recovered from COVID-19.

This clonotype counts as medium-sized. V and J are TRBV6-5 and TRBJ1-5; maybe TRBD1 (6 bases). CDR3 length: 13 residues. The germline gives CDR1 MNHEY, CDR2 SVGAGI. The germline V and J ends were trimmed by 4 bases and 7 bases, with 11 bases remaining between them. CDR3 in amino acids: CASSSQGHQPQHF. In nucleotides, the CDR3 is TGTGCCAGCAGTTCCCAGGGACACCAGCCCCAGCATTTT.

CDR3 amino acids: CASSFLALAYNEQFF. CDR3 in DNA: TGTGCCAGCAGCTTCCTAGCGTTGGCCTACAATGAGCAGTTCTTC. V is TRBV7-9 and J is TRBJ2-1; maybe TRBD2 (6 bases). Germline V lookup: CDR1 SEHNR, CDR2 FQNEAQ (reference sequence). The CDR3 extends over 15 amino acids. The ends were cut back, 3 bases at V and 2 bases at J, with 11 bases in the middle. Combining the CDR3 with reference TRBV7-9 and TRBJ2-1 gives the whole variable domain DTGVSQNPRHKITKRGQNVTFRCDPISEHNRLYWYRQTLGQGPEFLTYFQNEAQLEKSRLLSDRFSAERPKGSFSTLEIQRTEQGDSAMYLCASSFLALAYNEQFFGPGTRLTVL.

The chain has TRBV20-1 and TRBJ2-1, with D possibly TRBD1 on 6 matching bases. Germline V gene lookup returns CDR1 DFQATT and CDR2 SNEGSKA (reference sequence). V lost 6 bases and J lost 2, with 17 bases in between. The CDR3 sequence is 15 residues long. CDR3 nucleotides: TGCAGTGCCGTCGCACAGGGTTCCACCTACAATGAGCAGTTCTTC. The encoded protein is CSAVAQGSTYNEQFF.

By share, this clonotype counts as medium-sized. V usage is TRBV11-2 and J usage is TRBJ2-6, with D possibly matching TRBD2 (5 bases). This CDR3 comprises 20 residues. Germline V gene lookup returns CDR1 SGHAT and CDR2 FQNNGV. The V gene lost 1 base and the J gene lost 1 base, with 20 bases spanning the gap. CDR3 DNA sequence: TGTGCCAGCAGCTTAGCCCCCGGACGTAGGGAGCGTTCTGGGGCCAACGTCCTGACTTTC. The encoded protein is CASSLAPGRRERSGANVLTF.

V is TRBV6-2 or TRBV6-3 and J is TRBJ1-1, with 8 bases fitting TRBD1. Per the germline V gene, CDR1 is MNHEY and CDR2 is SVGEGT. The CDR3 has 16 residues. The V and J ends lost 5 bases and 7 bases, in that order; junction bases with no gene match: 15. This CDR3 is CASSATGVRLVGEAFF. CDR3 in DNA: TGTGCCAGCAGTGCGACAGGGGTGAGGCTGGTAGGTGAAGCTTTCTTT.

By share, this clonotype ranks as large. The chain recombines TRBV7-2 with TRBJ1-2; D is possibly TRBD1 (5 bases). The CDR3 loop spans 12 amino acids. From germline, CDR1 is SGHTA and CDR2 FQGNSA. Between the trimmed V and J ends, which lost 5 bases and 7 bases, there was a span of 11 bases. The chain's CDR3 is CASSALGVGYTF. CDR3 DNA: TGTGCCAGCAGCGCCTTGGGGGTTGGCTACACCTTC.

This sequence joins TRBV5-4 and TRBJ2-1; D could derive from TRBD1 or TRBD2 (5 bases each). There are 16 residues in the CDR3. The ends were cut back, 4 bases at V and 4 bases at J, with 18 bases in the middle. Germline V lookup: CDR1 SGHNT, CDR2 YYREEE (reference sequence). Here the CDR3 reads CASSRNGAPTYNEQFF. The CDR3 nucleotides read TGTGCCAGCAGCCGGAACGGGGCGCCAACTTACAATGAGCAGTTCTTC.

The chain has TRBV7-2 and TRBJ2-3; D not resolved. The CDR3 runs 15 residues. V was shortened by 5 bases and J by 0 bases, with 12 bases between the two germline ends. CDR1 and CDR2 (germline): SGHTA, FQGNSA. The CDR3 reads CASSPRLRSTDTQYF. For the CDR3, the DNA is TGTGCCAGCAGCCCACGGTTACGGAGCACAGATACGCAGTATTTT.

This chain uses TRBV4-3 with TRBJ2-7; the match to TRBD1 covers 11 bases. V shed 2 bases and J 12 bases; nucleotides not matched to a gene: 21. Germline-derived CDR1 and CDR2 are LGHNA and YSLEER. The CDR3 is 18 residues long. For the CDR3, the DNA is TGCGCCAGCAGCCAACCCGTTAAACTAAGGACAGGGGGCAAGGGCCGGTACTTC. Translation: CASSQPVKLRTGGKGRYF.

This chain joins TRBV27 and TRBJ2-2, with 12 bases fitting TRBD2. The trim removed 5 bases at V and 11 bases at J, leaving 6 bases unmatched. In germline, CDR1 is MNHEY, CDR2 SMNVEV (reference sequence). The CDR3 is 14 residues long. The CDR3 DNA follows: TGTGCCAGCAGTCACCTAGCGGGAGGGCGAGAGCTGTTTTTT. It is translated as CASSHLAGGRELFF.

The V gene is TRBV7-2, the J gene TRBJ1-2, with unresolved D. This CDR3 spans 15 amino acids. CDR1 is SGHTA, CDR2 FQGNSA, per germline. Between the trimmed V and J ends, which lost 5 bases and 1 base, there was a span of 14 bases. DNA for the CDR3: TGTGCCAGCAGCCGAAGTATGGGCGGTAACTATGGCTACACCTTC. This encodes CASSRSMGGNYGYTF.

This clonotype has more than one count but fewer than ten. V gene TRBV7-8 combines with J gene TRBJ2-3; D is perhaps TRBD1 (5 bases). Germline values: CDR1 SGHVS, CDR2 FQNEAQ. Trimming took off 5 bases at V and 3 bases at J, with 12 bases between the two ends. CDR3 length: 14 amino acids. CDR3 loop: CASSVSPGTDTQYF. CDR3 nucleotides: TGTGCCAGCAGCGTTAGCCCAGGGACAGATACGCAGTATTTT.

This clonotype was seen only a few times. The gene calls are TRBV20-1 and TRBJ1-1; 7 bases are a match to TRBD1. The V gene's germline CDR1 is DFQATT and CDR2 SNEGSKA (reference sequence). CDR3 length: 12 amino acids. J was trimmed by 9 bases and V by 5 bases; bases with no gene match: 9. This CDR3 is CSARPQGGQAFF. The CDR3 DNA reads TGCAGTGCTCGGCCTCAGGGGGGGCAAGCTTTCTTT.

The chain employs TRBV20-1 and TRBJ1-2; D uncertain. The ends were cut back, 4 bases at V and 0 bases at J, with 9 bases in the middle. This CDR3 region has 13 residues. The germline V gene encodes CDR1 DFQATT and CDR2 SNEGSKA (reference sequence). The CDR3 is CSAIPSPNYGYTF. In nucleotides, the CDR3 is TGCAGTGCTATTCCCAGCCCTAACTATGGCTACACCTTC.

This chain joins TRBV6-1 and TRBJ2-2, with D unresolved. The V end lost 10 bases, the J end lost 3 bases, and 18 bases lay between the germline ends. CDR3 length: 15 amino acids. Germline V gene lookup returns CDR1 MNHNS and CDR2 SASEGT. The DNA of the CDR3 is TGTGCCACCCTGACACGGCCGAAAGACACCGGGGAGCTGTTTTTT. Protein product: CATLTRPKDTGELFF.

Comment on this clonotype: Its ends do not fully match the called genes, so a read error is possible. This rearrangement joins TRBV4-1 to TRBJ2-1, with D perhaps matching TRBD2 (7 bases). This CDR3 is built from 15 residues. CDR1 and CDR2 from the germline V gene are MGHRA and YSYEKL. CDR3 sequence (DNA): TGCGCCAGCAGCCAAGAAAGGGGGGGCTACAGTGAGCAGTTCTTC. This sequence encodes CASSQERGGYSEQFF.

This chain uses TRBV4-1 with TRBJ1-5, with D possibly matching TRBD1 (5 bases). This CDR3 region has 17 residues. CDR1 is MGHRA and CDR2 is YSYEKL in the germline V gene. Trimming left V 4 bases short and J 3 bases short, with 19 bases between. The CDR3 sequence is CASSPDPSGTDNQPQHF. CDR3 nucleotide sequence: TGCGCCAGCAGCCCAGACCCCTCCGGGACGGACAATCAGCCCCAGCATTTT.

The chain uses TRBV28 and TRBJ2-2; D is unresolved. There are 14 residues in the CDR3. Germline V gives CDR1 MDHEN, CDR2 SYDVKM. Between the trimmed V and J ends, which lost 7 bases and 5 bases, there was a span of 14 bases. In DNA form, the CDR3 reads TGTGCCAGCACCCATACGAGACTGACCGGGGAGCTGTTTTTT. Translated, it gives CASTHTRLTGELFF.

The chain combines TRBV4-2 with TRBJ2-2, with 13 bases lining up with TRBD2. V lost 4 bases to trimming and J lost 0 bases; unmatched junction nucleotides: 5. The CDR3 has 18 residues. Looked up from germline, CDR1 is LGHNA and CDR2 is YNFKEQ. Written as DNA, the CDR3 is TGTGCCAGCAGCCGGGGGACTAGCGGGGATTCGAACACCGGGGAGCTGTTTTTT. It specifies CASSRGTSGDSNTGELFF.

This clonotype was seen a handful of times. The J gene is TRBJ2-1, the V gene TRBV20-1, with 11 bases aligning to TRBD2. The ends lost 6 bases at V and 5 bases at J; junction bases unmatched: 9. The germline CDR1 and CDR2 sequences are DFQATT and SNEGSKA (reference sequence). This CDR3 spans 15 amino acids. CDR3 in amino acids: CSATSGTSGDNEQFF. For the CDR3, the DNA is TGCAGTGCAACATCCGGGACTAGCGGCGACAATGAGCAGTTCTTC.

J is TRBJ2-2 and V is TRBV6-5; D might be TRBD1 or TRBD2, each matching 5 bases. The V end lost 4 bases, the J end lost 4 bases, and 13 bases lay between the germline ends. The CDR3 has 15 amino acids. The germline V gene encodes CDR1 MNHEY and CDR2 SVGAGI. The DNA of the CDR3 is TGTGCCAGCAGTTGGGACCGTGGGGGCACCGGGGAGCTGTTTTTT. Translating it yields CASSWDRGGTGELFF.

The DNA for the CDR3 is TGTGCCAGCAGCCCAGACTTGGATCAAAAACTGTTTTTT. It yields the protein CASSPDLDQKLFF. The J gene is TRBJ1-4, the V gene TRBV7-8; D is unresolved. V was pared by 5 bases and J by 9 bases, with 13 bases between. There are 13 residues in the CDR3. Germline CDR1 is SGHVS and CDR2 is FQNEAQ.

The chain is built from TRBV6-1 and TRBJ2-1; 7 bases are shared with TRBD2. CDR1 MNHNS and CDR2 SASEGT come from the germline V gene. This CDR3 is built from 13 residues. Unmatched junction bases numbered 3, after V lost 7 bases and J lost 3 bases. CDR3 loop: CASKLANYNEQFF. The DNA for the CDR3 is TGTGCCAGCAAACTAGCGAACTACAATGAGCAGTTCTTC.

By frequency in the sample, this clonotype is large. The CDR3 region has the DNA TGCAGTGCTAGCGATAGGGATCAGCCCCAGCATTTT. It is translated as CSASDRDQPQHF. The chain joins TRBV20-1 to TRBJ1-5; D gene unclear. Germline-derived CDR1 and CDR2 are DFQATT and SNEGSKA (reference sequence). The CDR3 spans 12 residues. Trimming took off 3 bases at V and 5 bases at J, with 8 bases between the two ends.

This clonotype has more than one count but fewer than ten. The CDR3 region has the DNA TGTGCCAGCAGCTTATACGGGGTTGGCTACACCTTC. It specifies CASSLYGVGYTF. The chain has TRBV7-2 and TRBJ1-2; D not certain. The V and J ends lost 2 bases and 7 bases respectively, with 8 bases between them. Germline loops: CDR1 SGHTA, CDR2 FQGNSA. This CDR3 contains 12 residues.